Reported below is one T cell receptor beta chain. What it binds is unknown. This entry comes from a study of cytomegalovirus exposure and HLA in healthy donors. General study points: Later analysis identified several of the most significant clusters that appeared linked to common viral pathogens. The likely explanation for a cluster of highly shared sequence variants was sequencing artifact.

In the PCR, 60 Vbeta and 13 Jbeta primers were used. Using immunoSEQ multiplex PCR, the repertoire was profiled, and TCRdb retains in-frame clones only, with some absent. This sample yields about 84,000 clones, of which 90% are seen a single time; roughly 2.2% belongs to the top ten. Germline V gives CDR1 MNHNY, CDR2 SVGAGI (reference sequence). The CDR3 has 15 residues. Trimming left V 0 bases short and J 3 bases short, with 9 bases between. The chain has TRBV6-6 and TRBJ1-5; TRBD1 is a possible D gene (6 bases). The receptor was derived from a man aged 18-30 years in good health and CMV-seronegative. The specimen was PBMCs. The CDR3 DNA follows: TGTGCCAGCAGTTACTCACGACAGGACAATCAGCCCCAGCATTTT. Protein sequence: CASSYSRQDNQPQHF.